The entry below describes one T cell receptor beta chain. Antigen unknown. This specimen comes from a study of OX40 agonist ivuxolimab in advanced cancers. Background on the study: Enrolled patients in dose escalation had cancers that were hepatocellular carcinoma, melanoma, renal cell or head and neck cancer.

This CDR3 is built from 16 residues. After removal of 5 bases from V and 6 bases from J, the junction contained 9 bases not matched to a gene. Germline V lookup: CDR1 SEHNR, CDR2 FQNEAQ (reference sequence). Regarding the study as a whole: CD8+ T cells (on average) carried more expanded clones than CD4+ T cells.

Autoimmune disease history or systemic immunosuppression led to patients being barred. Clones were read by immunoSEQ multiplex PCR, and TCRdb kept only the in-frame ones, dropping some. This sample has around 15,000 clones; 75% to 95% occur once, and the top ten carry 25% to 35%. The chain carries TRBV7-9 and TRBJ2-3; 12 positions match TRBD2. The starting material was CD4+ or CD8+ T cells sorted from blood, obtained in a trial of the OX40 agonist ivuxolimab. This TCR was recovered from an adult with an advanced solid tumor such as melanoma, head and neck, liver or kidney cancer. The chain's CDR3 is CASSPLAGGRADTQYF. CDR3 bases: TGTGCCAGCAGCCCTCTAGCGGGAGGGAGAGCGGATACGCAGTATTTT.